A single sample is the source of the 18 T cell receptor beta chains below, sequenced in a study of cytomegalovirus exposure and HLA in healthy donors. Vbeta (60) and Jbeta (13) primers were used in the PCR. Assay: immunoSEQ multiplex PCR; the TCRdb copy retains only in-frame clones and omits some. The profile shows about 200,000 clones, around 84% of them singletons. Material: PBMCs. The receptors were sampled from a woman under 30 in good health and CMV-seronegative.

V is TRBV11-2 and J is TRBJ1-2; 7 nucleotides match TRBD1. Losses at the gene ends were 0 bases for V and 3 bases for J; bases not matched to a gene: 4. The CDR3 extends over 15 amino acids. Germline CDR1 and CDR2: SGHAT and FQNNGV. DNA of the CDR3: TGTGCCAGCAGCTTAGAATCCGGGACAGACTATGGCTACACCTTC. It encodes CASSLESGTDYGYTF. Combining the CDR3 with reference TRBV11-2 and TRBJ1-2 gives the whole variable domain EAGVAQSPRYKIIEKRQSVAFWCNPISGHATLYWYQQILGQGPKLLIQFQNNGVVDDSQLPKDRFSAERLKGVDSTLKIQPAKLEDSAVYLCASSLESGTDYGYTFGSGTRLTVV.

V gene TRBV5-6 combines with J gene TRBJ2-7; the match to TRBD2 covers 14 bases. CDR1 SGHDT and CDR2 YYEEEE come from the germline V gene. This CDR3 comprises 17 residues. The V and J ends lost 4 bases and 6 bases, in that order; junction bases with no gene match: 12. CDR3 protein: CASSHPGTSGSFFEQYF. The CDR3 DNA reads as TGTGCCAGCAGCCATCCCGGGACTAGCGGGAGTTTTTTCGAGCAGTACTTC.

CDR3 in amino acids: CASSDVAGGTYEQYF. The CDR3 coding sequence is TGTGCCAGCAGTGACGTAGCGGGGGGAACCTACGAGCAGTACTTC. V gene TRBV6-1 combines with J gene TRBJ2-7; TRBD2 aligns across 10 bases. Germline trimming cut 3 bases from V and 2 bases from J; bases unmatched to any gene: 4. Germline V CDR1 and CDR2: MNHNS, SASEGT. There are 15 residues in the CDR3.

The chain employs TRBV6-1 and TRBJ2-2; a weak D match, TRBD2 (7 bases). This CDR3 region has 15 residues. Germline lookup yields CDR1 MNHNS and CDR2 SASEGT. The germline V and J ends were trimmed by 9 bases and 0 bases, with 14 bases remaining between them. CDR3 nucleotides: TGTGCCAGTAGGCCGGGGGGCGCGAACACCGGGGAGCTGTTTTTT. It yields the protein CASRPGGANTGELFF.

The genes are TRBV2 and TRBJ2-7, with 13 bases that match TRBD2. This CDR3 has 19 residues. V shed 8 bases and J 6 bases; nucleotides not matched to a gene: 22. Germline V lookup: CDR1 SNHLY, CDR2 FYNNEI. CDR3 nucleotides: TGTGCCAGCCCCGGGACTAGCGGGAAAATGCGGTACGAGCGTGGCGAGCAGTACTTC. Translating gives CASPGTSGKMRYERGEQYF.

V and J are TRBV7-8 and TRBJ2-1; 8 bases match TRBD1. The CDR3 extends over 16 amino acids. The ends lost 7 bases at V and 8 bases at J; junction bases unmatched: 16. The germline gives CDR1 SGHVS, CDR2 FQNEAQ. CDR3 residues: CASTLPGTGSRDEQFF. CDR3 sequence (DNA): TGTGCCAGCACCCTCCCGGGGACAGGTTCTAGGGATGAGCAGTTCTTC.

The V gene is TRBV5-4, the J gene TRBJ1-1; D is possibly TRBD1 (5 bases). This CDR3 contains 18 residues. In germline, CDR1 is SGHNT, CDR2 YYREEE (reference sequence). V lost 0 bases and J lost 1, with 19 bases in between. The CDR3 bases are TGTGCCAGCAGCTTGGCAGGGTTTAGTGATAGGGCGAACACTGAAGCTTTCTTT. Translation gives CASSLAGFSDRANTEAFF.

The genes are TRBV30 and TRBJ2-5; TRBD1 might be the D (6 bases). Trimming left V 5 bases short and J 2 bases short, with 18 bases between. Germline CDR1 is GTSNPN and CDR2 is SVGIG (reference sequence). The CDR3 has 15 amino acids. CDR3 in DNA: TGTGCCTGGGGATCCGGGACACTAATTCAAGAGACCCAGTACTTC. This encodes CAWGSGTLIQETQYF.

This clone was observed a few times. This chain connects TRBV6-6 to TRBJ1-5; D remains unclear. The CDR3 runs to 16 residues. The germline V and J ends were trimmed by 5 bases and 0 bases, with 14 bases remaining between them. Germline V CDR1 and CDR2: MNHNY, SVGAGI (reference sequence). CDR3 DNA: TGTGCCAGCAGTCCACCTCCGCGGCCTAGCAATCAGCCCCAGCATTTT. Its translation: CASSPPPRPSNQPQHF.

The chain joins TRBV5-6 to TRBJ1-5; 7 bases align to TRBD1. Germline V gene sequence: CDR1 SGHDT, CDR2 YYEEEE. Unmatched junction bases numbered 8, after V lost 5 bases and J lost 0 bases. The CDR3 has 16 residues. The CDR3 sequence is CASSTGQVNSNQPQHF. The CDR3 bases are TGTGCCAGCAGTACCGGACAGGTTAATAGCAATCAGCCCCAGCATTTT.

The chain joins TRBV7-2 to TRBJ1-2, with a possible D match to TRBD1 (5 bases). The CDR3 has 12 amino acids. Looked up from germline, CDR1 is SGHTA and CDR2 is FQGNSA. Trimming removed 4 bases from V and 4 bases from J, with 7 bases in between. CDR3 loop: CASSWGAYGYTF. For the CDR3, the DNA is TGTGCCAGCAGCTGGGGCGCCTATGGCTACACCTTC.

The CDR3 DNA is TGTGCCAGCAGCTTAGGGGGGGTCAGCTCTGGCAATGAGCAGTTCTTC. The encoded protein is CASSLGGVSSGNEQFF. The V call is TRBV7-2, the J call TRBJ2-1, with D tentatively TRBD2 (6 bases). Germline CDR1 reads SGHTA; CDR2 reads FQGNSA. Trimming took off 1 base at V and 6 bases at J, with 16 bases between the two ends. This CDR3 is built from 16 residues.

The chain recombines TRBV7-9 with TRBJ1-4; D not certain. The CDR3 has 15 residues. With 4 bases removed from V and 0 bases from J, the gap between germline ends came to 9 bases. CDR1 and CDR2 (germline): SEHNR, FQNEAQ (reference sequence). The CDR3 sequence is CASSWGESTNEKLFF. In DNA form, the CDR3 reads TGTGCCAGCAGCTGGGGAGAGTCAACTAATGAAAAACTGTTTTTT.

CDR3 protein: CASSLAGSDSGPLAFF. In DNA form, the CDR3 reads TGTGCCAGCAGCTTGGCCGGGTCGGACAGTGGGCCGTTGGCTTTCTTT. The V call is TRBV5-4, the J call TRBJ1-1; D perhaps matches TRBD1 (6 bases). CDR3 length: 16 residues. Trimming cost V 0 bases and J 11 bases, with 23 bases left between them. Germline V lookup: CDR1 SGHNT, CDR2 YYREEE (reference sequence). Variable domain in full (rest from reference TRBV5-4 and TRBJ1-1): ETGVTQSPTHLIKTRGQQVTLRCSSQSGHNTVSWYQQALGQGPQFIFQYYREEENGRGNFPPRFSGLQFPNYSSELNVNALELDDSALYLCASSLAGSDSGPLAFFGQGTRLTVV.

This chain connects TRBV4-3 to TRBJ2-1, with 10 bases aligning to TRBD2. Germline V gene data show CDR1 as LGHNA and CDR2 as YSLEER. The junction had 9 bases not matched to a gene; V was cut back by 0 bases and J by 7 bases. CDR3 size: 17 residues. CDR3 region: CASSQDPATSGRNEQFF. The CDR3 DNA reads TGCGCCAGCAGCCAAGACCCTGCGACTAGCGGGCGGAATGAGCAGTTCTTC.

V gene TRBV7-2 combines with J gene TRBJ1-2; no clear D gene. Between the trimmed V and J ends, which lost 4 bases and 8 bases, there was a span of 17 bases. The germline V gene encodes CDR1 SGHTA and CDR2 FQGNSA. The CDR3 sequence is 14 residues long. The CDR3 sequence: CASSSDTLGIGYTF. In DNA form, the CDR3 reads TGTGCCAGCAGCTCAGACACCCTCGGGATAGGCTACACCTTC.

The chain recombines TRBV4-3 with TRBJ2-7; 7 bases fit TRBD1. Germline-derived CDR1 and CDR2 are LGHNA and YSLEER. V was clipped by 1 base and J by 2 bases; unmatched bases: 5. There are 15 residues in the CDR3. CDR3 in DNA: TGCGCCAGCAGCCAAGGCCATCAGGGGGCCTACGAGCAGTACGTC. This sequence encodes CASSQGHQGAYEQYV.

The chain uses TRBV7-9 and TRBJ1-1; 7 bases agree with TRBD1. Germline lookup yields CDR1 SEHNR and CDR2 FQNEAQ (reference sequence). Trimming took 5 bases from V and 0 from J; bases not matched to a gene: 15. This CDR3 contains 18 residues. This chain's CDR3 is CASSPTLSDRRMNTEAFF. Here the CDR3 DNA reads TGTGCCAGCAGCCCAACCCTCTCGGACAGGCGCATGAACACTGAAGCTTTCTTT.